What follows describes a single T cell receptor beta chain. Its antigen is as yet unknown. This CDR3 is 16 amino acids long. The germline gives CDR1 SGHTA, CDR2 FQGNSA. V gave up 5 bases and J gave up 5 bases; unmatched junction bases: 12. The data were taken from a study of blood T cells in healthy people across ages. Study-level background: Per two T cells, template switching captured roughly one barcoded beta molecule. Study results and caveats: With unsorted PBMCs, a conclusive comparison of naive versus antigen-experienced cells was not possible. Across the age range, TCR beta diversity per million T cells fell in a roughly linear way.

Combining a sample-barcoded 5' primer with a J-beta primer mix, a second PCR ran for about 6 to 11 cycles. TCRdb itself ran the 5' RACE reads through MiXCR, one entry per CDR3 protein. The sample carries some 920,000 distinct CDR3 sequences, about 51% recorded once. The rearrangement joins TRBV7-2 to TRBJ2-1, with 7 bases matching TRBD2. Sequences were obtained from blood. The TCR originated in a woman between 55 and 75 years old in good health. In DNA, the CDR3 is TGTGCCAGCAGCCGAATCGGGGAGGGCCTCGACAATGAGCAGTTCTTC. It yields the protein CASSRIGEGLDNEQFF.